This TCR beta chain was obtained from a study of cytomegalovirus exposure and HLA in healthy donors. Germline CDR1 reads KGHSH; CDR2 reads LQKENI. The CDR3 consists of 17 residues. The germline V and J ends were trimmed by 3 bases and 0 bases, with 14 bases remaining between them. Primers included in the PCR were 60 Vbeta and 13 Jbeta primers. Assay used: immunoSEQ multiplex PCR; TCRdb lists only in-frame clones, some missing. In the table there are 130,000 to 150,000 clones, 64% of which are singletons. Regarding this clone: What it binds is not known.

General study findings and limits: CMV antigen specificity was confirmed in vitro for a few CMV-associated chains.

This chain joins TRBV18 and TRBJ2-2; D is possibly TRBD2 (5 bases). What was sequenced was PBMCs. This receptor was obtained from a woman under 40 in good health and CMV-seropositive. The CDR3 region is CASSPGAPRANTGELFF. The CDR3 DNA reads as TGTGCCAGCTCACCGGGAGCCCCACGAGCGAACACCGGGGAGCTGTTTTTT.